This is a list of T cell receptor beta chains from one sample in a study of glioma-infiltrating T cells. TCRdb reprocessed the multiplex PCR reads with MiXCR, giving one entry per CDR3 protein. This sample carries about 180,000 distinct CDR3 sequences, approximately 40% of them seen once, and the ten largest clones take around 4.9%. Sequenced sample: glioma tissue, nonneoplastic brain tissue, or PBMCs (not recorded which). All receptors derive from a human donor with low-grade glioma or glioblastoma, undergoing nonglioma brain surgery, or in good health (not recorded which). Both conserved end residues are part of each CDR3. D genes are given only for firm matches. Part of the rows lack a size; the others show once, few, many or a class for expanded clones.

J gene: TRBJ2-5
CDR3 length: 14
clone size: few
V gene: TRBV5-4
D gene: .
CDR3 DNA: TGTGCCAGCAGCTTCCCCGGCACGCAAGAGACCCAGTACTTC
CDR3 protein: CASSFPGTQETQYF

J gene: TRBJ2-7
CDR3 length: 15
clone size: .
V gene: TRBV4-1
D gene: .
CDR3 DNA: TGCGCCAGCAGCCAAGACCCTGGACTATCTTCCGAGCAGTACTTC
CDR3 protein: CASSQDPGLSSEQYF

J gene: TRBJ1-5
CDR3 length: 13
clone size: many
V gene: TRBV2
D gene: .
CDR3 DNA: TGTGCCAGCAAGCCAGATAGCAATCAGCCCCAGCATTTT
CDR3 protein: CASKPDSNQPQHF

J gene: TRBJ2-7
CDR3 length: 13
clone size: .
V gene: TRBV5-1
D gene: .
CDR3 DNA: TGCGCCAGCAGCTTGGACGGCGGGATCGAGCAGTACTTC
CDR3 protein: CASSLDGGIEQYF

J gene: TRBJ2-1
CDR3 length: 13
clone size: .
V gene: TRBV5-1
D gene: .
CDR3 DNA: TGCGCCAGCAGCTTGGCAGGGCAAAGTGTCCCGTTATTC
CDR3 protein: CASSLAGQSVPLF

J gene: TRBJ2-1
CDR3 length: 11
clone size: .
V gene: TRBV7-2
D gene: .
CDR3 DNA: TGTGCCAGCATCTTAGGGGTTGAGTATTTCTTC
CDR3 protein: CASILGVEYFF

J gene: TRBJ2-7
CDR3 length: 13
clone size: many
V gene: TRBV27
D gene: .
CDR3 DNA: TGTGCCAGCAGTTTAGGGGTTAGGACCGAGCAGTACTTC
CDR3 protein: CASSLGVRTEQYF

J gene: TRBJ2-2
CDR3 length: 17
clone size: few
V gene: TRBV7-8
D gene: TRBD2
CDR3 DNA: TGTGCCAGCAGCTTAACTGTGGAGCGGGGGGACACCGGGGAGCTGTTTTTT
CDR3 protein: CASSLTVERGDTGELFF

J gene: TRBJ2-1
CDR3 length: 14
clone size: few
V gene: TRBV19
D gene: .
CDR3 DNA: .
CDR3 protein: CASSFGAGRDEQFF

J gene: TRBJ2-7
CDR3 length: 13
clone size: .
V gene: TRBV29-1
D gene: TRBD2
CDR3 DNA: TGCAGCGCCTTACTAGCGGGAGTCTACGAGCAGTACTTC
CDR3 protein: CSALLAGVYEQYF

J gene: TRBJ2-1
CDR3 length: 16
clone size: many
V gene: TRBV20-1
D gene: .
CDR3 DNA: TGCAGTGCTAGATATAGTGTACGCCTCTCCTACAATGAGCAGTTCTTC
CDR3 protein: CSARYSVRLSYNEQFF

J gene: TRBJ2-7
CDR3 length: 13
clone size: few
V gene: TRBV12-3/TRBV12-4
D gene: TRBD1
CDR3 DNA: TGTGCCAGCAGTGACCTGACAGGGGCCGAGCAGTACTTC
CDR3 protein: CASSDLTGAEQYF

J gene: TRBJ2-5
CDR3 length: 18
clone size: many
V gene: TRBV28
D gene: TRBD2
CDR3 DNA: TGTGCCAGCAGTTTAACCCTAGCGGGAGCCCCATTCGGGGAGACCCAGTACTTC
CDR3 protein: CASSLTLAGAPFGETQYF

J gene: TRBJ2-1
CDR3 length: 14
clone size: few
V gene: TRBV10-3
D gene: TRBD2
CDR3 DNA: TGTGCCATCGCCCAGACTAGCGGGAACAATGAGCAGTTCTTC
CDR3 protein: CAIAQTSGNNEQFF

J gene: TRBJ2-7
CDR3 length: 12
clone size: .
V gene: TRBV10-2
D gene: TRBD2
CDR3 DNA: TGCGCCAGCAAGGGCGGGAGCAACGAGCAGTACTTC
CDR3 protein: CASKGGSNEQYF

J gene: TRBJ1-5
CDR3 length: 14
clone size: many
V gene: TRBV10-2
D gene: .
CDR3 DNA: TGCGCCAGCAGTTTTTCGTTGGGCAATCAGCCCCAGCATTTT
CDR3 protein: CASSFSLGNQPQHF

J gene: TRBJ2-4
CDR3 length: 14
clone size: many
V gene: TRBV27
D gene: .
CDR3 DNA: TGTGCCAGCAGTTTAGCGGGAGCCAAAAACATTCAGTACTTC
CDR3 protein: CASSLAGAKNIQYF

J gene: TRBJ1-2
CDR3 length: 12
clone size: .
V gene: TRBV5-1
D gene: .
CDR3 DNA: TGCGCCAGCAGCATGACAGACTATGTCTACACCTTC
CDR3 protein: CASSMTDYVYTF

J gene: TRBJ1-4
CDR3 length: 17
clone size: few
V gene: TRBV7-9
D gene: .
CDR3 DNA: TGTGCCAGCAGCTTACCCGGACCAGGGGTTAGTAATGAAAAACTGTTTTTT
CDR3 protein: CASSLPGPGVSNEKLFF

J gene: TRBJ2-7
CDR3 length: 15
clone size: .
V gene: TRBV20-1
D gene: TRBD2
CDR3 DNA: TGCAGTGAAGCCGCTGGGCTAGCGGGTGTCCACGAGCAGTACTTC
CDR3 protein: CSEAAGLAGVHEQYF

J gene: TRBJ2-1
CDR3 length: 15
clone size: .
V gene: TRBV28
D gene: TRBD2
CDR3 DNA: TGTGCCAGCGGTCCCTGCGGGAGCATGGGCAATGAGCAGTTCTTC
CDR3 protein: CASGPCGSMGNEQFF

J gene: TRBJ2-7
CDR3 length: 11
clone size: medium-sized
V gene: TRBV6-1
D gene: .
CDR3 DNA: TGTGCCAGCAGTGACAATCAGGGCGTTCGTTTC
CDR3 protein: CASSDNQGVRF

J gene: TRBJ2-2
CDR3 length: 14
clone size: few
V gene: TRBV19
D gene: TRBD1
CDR3 DNA: TGTGCCAGTAGTTCGACAGGGGGCAGGGGGGAGCTGTTTTTT
CDR3 protein: CASSSTGGRGELFF

J gene: TRBJ2-7
CDR3 length: 11
clone size: many
V gene: TRBV6-1
D gene: .
CDR3 DNA: TGTGCCAGCAGTAGAGGGGACGAGCAGTACTTC
CDR3 protein: CASSRGDEQYF

J gene: TRBJ1-1
CDR3 length: 15
clone size: .
V gene: TRBV4-1
D gene: .
CDR3 DNA: TGCGCCAGCAGCCAGGGGAGATTGGCGAACACTGAAGCTTTCTTT
CDR3 protein: CASSQGRLANTEAFF

J gene: TRBJ2-5
CDR3 length: 11
clone size: many
V gene: TRBV28
D gene: .
CDR3 DNA: TGTGCCAGCAGGGGTTCAGAGACCCAGTACTTC
CDR3 protein: CASRGSETQYF

J gene: TRBJ2-3
CDR3 length: 14
clone size: .
V gene: TRBV25-1
D gene: .
CDR3 DNA: TGTGCCAGTTCTAACCCTACATGGGTAGATACGCAGTATTTT
CDR3 protein: CASSNPTWVDTQYF

J gene: TRBJ2-2
CDR3 length: 15
clone size: few
V gene: TRBV9
D gene: .
CDR3 DNA: TGTGCCAGCAGCGTAGGAGCGGTGAACACCGGGGAGCTGTTTTTT
CDR3 protein: CASSVGAVNTGELFF

J gene: TRBJ2-3
CDR3 length: 16
clone size: few
V gene: TRBV24-1
D gene: .
CDR3 DNA: TGTGCCACCAGTGACGCTGTCCAGGGTGGAACAGATACGCAGTATTTT
CDR3 protein: CATSDAVQGGTDTQYF

J gene: TRBJ2-7
CDR3 length: 14
clone size: few
V gene: TRBV3-1
D gene: TRBD2
CDR3 DNA: TGTGCCAGCAGTCAAGCAGCGGGAGTGCCCGAGCAGTACTTC
CDR3 protein: CASSQAAGVPEQYF

J gene: TRBJ2-1
CDR3 length: 13
clone size: many
V gene: TRBV15
D gene: .
CDR3 DNA: TGTGCCACCAGCAGAGATAATCCTGCTAGGCAGTTCTTC
CDR3 protein: CATSRDNPARQFF

J gene: TRBJ2-3
CDR3 length: 17
clone size: many
V gene: TRBV20-1
D gene: .
CDR3 DNA: TGCAGTGCTCCTCCCCGAACTAGCTCCGATTTCACAGATACGCAGTATTTT
CDR3 protein: CSAPPRTSSDFTDTQYF

J gene: TRBJ2-1
CDR3 length: 17
clone size: .
V gene: TRBV4-2
D gene: TRBD1
CDR3 DNA: TGTGCCAGCAGCCACGCGACAGGGTTAAGCTCCTACAATGAGCAGTTCTTC
CDR3 protein: CASSHATGLSSYNEQFF

J gene: TRBJ2-1
CDR3 length: 16
clone size: many
V gene: TRBV20-1
D gene: TRBD1
CDR3 DNA: TGCAGTGCTAGAGACAGACAGGGGGCACGCTACAATGAGCAGTTCTTC
CDR3 protein: CSARDRQGARYNEQFF

J gene: TRBJ2-5
CDR3 length: 16
clone size: .
V gene: TRBV27
D gene: .
CDR3 DNA: TGTGCCAGCAGTACGCCAAGGGGCCGGAGGAATGGGGCCAAGTACTTC
CDR3 protein: CASSTPRGRRNGAKYF

J gene: TRBJ2-3
CDR3 length: 15
clone size: .
V gene: TRBV27
D gene: .
CDR3 DNA: TGTGCCAGCAGACAAGGACGTCAGACCACAGATACGCAGTATTTT
CDR3 protein: CASRQGRQTTDTQYF

J gene: TRBJ1-1
CDR3 length: 22
clone size: .
V gene: TRBV7-2
D gene: .
CDR3 DNA: .
CDR3 protein: CASSFYICSAREFPGMIAEAFF

J gene: TRBJ2-2
CDR3 length: 14
clone size: many
V gene: TRBV6-6
D gene: .
CDR3 DNA: TGTGCCAGCAGTTACAAAGCCCGGACCGGGGAGCTGTTTTTT
CDR3 protein: CASSYKARTGELFF

J gene: TRBJ2-3
CDR3 length: 12
clone size: many
V gene: TRBV20-1
D gene: TRBD1
CDR3 DNA: TGCAGCCTATTTGACAGGGGTTATACGCAGTATTTT
CDR3 protein: CSLFDRGYTQYF

J gene: TRBJ2-5
CDR3 length: 13
clone size: .
V gene: TRBV3-1
D gene: .
CDR3 DNA: TGTGCCAGCAGCCAAGGGGACAGCGGGCCCCAGTACTTC
CDR3 protein: CASSQGDSGPQYF

J gene: TRBJ1-5
CDR3 length: 16
clone size: many
V gene: TRBV6-1
D gene: .
CDR3 DNA: TGTGCCAGCAGTGAGGGCAGCGAGTTTAGCAATCAGCCCCAGCATTTT
CDR3 protein: CASSEGSEFSNQPQHF